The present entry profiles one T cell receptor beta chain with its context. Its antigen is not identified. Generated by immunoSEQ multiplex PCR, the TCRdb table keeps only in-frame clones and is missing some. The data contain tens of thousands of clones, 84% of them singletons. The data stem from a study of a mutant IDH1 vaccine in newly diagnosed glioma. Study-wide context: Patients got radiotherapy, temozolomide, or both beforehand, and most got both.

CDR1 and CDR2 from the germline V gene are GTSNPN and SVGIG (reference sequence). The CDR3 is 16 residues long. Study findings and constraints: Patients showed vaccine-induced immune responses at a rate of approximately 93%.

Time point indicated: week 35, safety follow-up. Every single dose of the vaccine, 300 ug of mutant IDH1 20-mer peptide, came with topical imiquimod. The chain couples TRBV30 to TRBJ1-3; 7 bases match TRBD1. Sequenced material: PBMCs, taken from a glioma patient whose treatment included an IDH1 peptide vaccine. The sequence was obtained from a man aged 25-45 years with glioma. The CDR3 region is CAQGGPGSDSGNTIYF. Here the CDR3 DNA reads TGTGCGCAGGGGGGACCAGGATCAGACTCTGGAAACACCATATATTTT.